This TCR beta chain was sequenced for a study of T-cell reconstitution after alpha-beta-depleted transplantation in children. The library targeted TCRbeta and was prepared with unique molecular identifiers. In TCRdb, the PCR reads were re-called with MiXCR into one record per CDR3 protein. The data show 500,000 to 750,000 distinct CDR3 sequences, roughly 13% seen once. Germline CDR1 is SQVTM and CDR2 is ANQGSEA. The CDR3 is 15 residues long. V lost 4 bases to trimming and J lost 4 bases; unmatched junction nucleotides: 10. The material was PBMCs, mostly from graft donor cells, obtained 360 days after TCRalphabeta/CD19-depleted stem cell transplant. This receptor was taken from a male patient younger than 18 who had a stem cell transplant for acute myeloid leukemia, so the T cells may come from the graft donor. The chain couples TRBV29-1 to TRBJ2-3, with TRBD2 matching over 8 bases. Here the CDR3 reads CSVGLLGRAADTQYF. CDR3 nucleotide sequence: TGCAGCGTTGGCCTTCTCGGGAGGGCCGCAGATACGCAGTATTTT.